The rows below give T cell receptor beta chains drawn from one sample of a study of blood T cell repertoires in COVID-19. Generated by immunoSEQ multiplex PCR, the TCRdb table keeps only in-frame clones and is missing some. Found here are 200,000 to 300,000 clones, roughly 90% of them singletons; the top ten hold around 0.7%. The sequenced sample consisted of peripheral blood. The receptors shown here come from a human donor in a cohort sampled during active COVID-19. CDR3s leave out the opening cysteine and the closing phenylalanine or tryptophan. The size entry is marked missing in some rows and otherwise reads once, few, many or a size class.

clone size: -; J gene: TRBJ2-7; V gene: TRBV5-1; CDR3 protein: ASSSLGQGDEQY
clone size: -; J gene: TRBJ2-1; V gene: TRBV28; CDR3 protein: ASSGLAISGDEQF
clone size: -; J gene: TRBJ1-2; V gene: TRBV14; CDR3 protein: ASSRPGQGIYGYT
clone size: -; J gene: TRBJ1-5; V gene: TRBV7-9; CDR3 protein: ASSLAISGGNQPQH
clone size: once; J gene: TRBJ1-2; V gene: TRBV24-1; CDR3 protein: ATSDFAGGSGYT
clone size: -; J gene: TRBJ1-6; V gene: TRBV6-5; CDR3 protein: ASVLDSISSPLH
clone size: -; J gene: TRBJ1-4; V gene: TRBV5-1; CDR3 protein: ASSPGTGGANEKLF
clone size: -; J gene: TRBJ1-4; V gene: TRBV28; CDR3 protein: ASSLPGGTNEKLF
clone size: -; J gene: TRBJ1-1; V gene: TRBV7-8; CDR3 protein: ASSQGAEAF
clone size: -; J gene: TRBJ2-5; V gene: TRBV6-5; CDR3 protein: ASSYLAGGQETQY
clone size: -; J gene: TRBJ2-1; V gene: TRBV12-5; CDR3 protein: ASGLGLAGVNEQF
clone size: -; J gene: TRBJ1-5; V gene: TRBV6-2/TRBV6-3; CDR3 protein: ASSYTGPRPQH
clone size: -; J gene: TRBJ1-2; V gene: TRBV24-1; CDR3 protein: ATSDTRGGYT
clone size: once; J gene: TRBJ1-3; V gene: TRBV7-2; CDR3 protein: ASSPRTGAGNTIY
clone size: -; J gene: TRBJ2-7; V gene: TRBV30; CDR3 protein: AGTLLNYEQY
clone size: -; J gene: TRBJ1-3; V gene: TRBV5-6; CDR3 protein: ASSWSQGFQGNTIY
clone size: few; J gene: TRBJ2-7; V gene: TRBV7-3; CDR3 protein: ASSFSGGNYEQY
clone size: -; J gene: TRBJ2-1; V gene: TRBV28; CDR3 protein: ASSYPSSALSSYNEQF
clone size: -; J gene: TRBJ2-1; V gene: TRBV3-1/TRBV3-2; CDR3 protein: ASSRTSGGPNEQF
clone size: -; J gene: TRBJ2-2; V gene: TRBV11-2; CDR3 protein: ASTFRRVNTGELF
clone size: once; J gene: TRBJ2-7; V gene: TRBV29-1; CDR3 protein: SVQSSTGNFYEQY
clone size: -; J gene: TRBJ1-1; V gene: TRBV5-8; CDR3 protein: ASSLVPENTEAF
clone size: -; J gene: TRBJ1-2; V gene: TRBV25-1; CDR3 protein: ASSTTTLGYT
clone size: -; J gene: TRBJ1-1; V gene: TRBV7-9; CDR3 protein: ASSLKGHAEAF
clone size: -; J gene: TRBJ1-4; V gene: TRBV10-1; CDR3 protein: ASRLPRGLSEEKLF
clone size: -; J gene: TRBJ2-4; V gene: TRBV7-2; CDR3 protein: ASSVSALAKNIQY
clone size: -; J gene: TRBJ2-1; V gene: TRBV24-1; CDR3 protein: ATSDPTTGKSLYNEQF
clone size: -; J gene: TRBJ2-7; V gene: TRBV11-2; CDR3 protein: ASSLDSYEQY
clone size: -; J gene: TRBJ1-2; V gene: TRBV30; CDR3 protein: AWSVQGSYGYT
clone size: once; J gene: TRBJ2-5; V gene: TRBV5-4; CDR3 protein: ASSPRKGVAETQY
clone size: -; J gene: TRBJ1-1; V gene: TRBV6-6; CDR3 protein: ASRPDAGVAEAF
clone size: once; J gene: TRBJ1-1; V gene: TRBV7-6; CDR3 protein: ASSLARDLGTEAF
clone size: -; J gene: TRBJ1-1; V gene: TRBV2; CDR3 protein: ASIRVNTEAF